The source of this T cell receptor (beta chain) is a study of shared clonotypes between healthy human individuals. Germline V CDR1 and CDR2: MGHDK, SYGVNS. CDR3 length equals 13 residues. Trimming cost V 5 bases and J 4 bases; bases outside gene matches: 3. This clone is a singleton in its sample. Deep-level assay runs were performed. Sequencing was performed with immunoSEQ multiplex PCR; in TCRdb, only in-frame clones are kept and a portion is missing. In the table there are over 1.5 million clones, about 98% of which are singletons. This rearrangement joins TRBV25-1 to TRBJ1-1; 8 bases fit TRBD1. This receptor was identified in a young man in good health. The material sequenced was naive CD4+ T cells sorted from blood. The subset is: CD45RA+ positively selected. CDR3 amino acids: CASSITGGTEAFF. The CDR3 DNA reads TGTGCCAGCAGTATCACAGGGGGCACTGAAGCTTTCTTT.